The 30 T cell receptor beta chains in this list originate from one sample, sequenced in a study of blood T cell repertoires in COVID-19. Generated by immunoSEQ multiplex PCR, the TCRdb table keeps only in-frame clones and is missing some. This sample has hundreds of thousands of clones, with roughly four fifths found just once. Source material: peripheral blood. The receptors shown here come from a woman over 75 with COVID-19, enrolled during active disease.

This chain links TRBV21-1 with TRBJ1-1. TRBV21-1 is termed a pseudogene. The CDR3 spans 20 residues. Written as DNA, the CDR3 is TGTGCCAGCAGCAGGGTAGGGAAGGAGGGAGGGGGTGGCCTACACACTGAAGCTTTCTTT. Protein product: CASSRVGKEGGGGLHTEAFF.

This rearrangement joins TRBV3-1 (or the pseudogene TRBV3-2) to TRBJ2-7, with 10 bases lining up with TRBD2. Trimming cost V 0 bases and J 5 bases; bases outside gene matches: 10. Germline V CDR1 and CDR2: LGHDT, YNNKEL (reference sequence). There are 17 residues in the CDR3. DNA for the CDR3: TGTGCCAGCAGCCAAGACCCCATAGCGGGAGGCAGGAACGAGCAGTACTTC. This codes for CASSQDPIAGGRNEQYF.

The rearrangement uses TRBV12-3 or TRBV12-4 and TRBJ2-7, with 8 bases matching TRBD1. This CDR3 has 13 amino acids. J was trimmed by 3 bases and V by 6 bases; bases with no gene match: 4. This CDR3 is CASSRGQGYEQYF. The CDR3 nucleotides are TGTGCCAGCAGCAGAGGACAGGGCTACGAGCAGTACTTC.

This chain's CDR3 is CSVLNTEAFF. The CDR3 DNA sequence: TGCAGCGTGCTAAACACTGAAGCTTTCTTT. This chain connects TRBV29-1 to TRBJ1-1, with no clear D. There are 10 residues in the CDR3. The germline CDR1 and CDR2 sequences are SQVTM and ANQGSEA. V lost 6 bases, J lost 2 bases, and 4 bases lay in between.

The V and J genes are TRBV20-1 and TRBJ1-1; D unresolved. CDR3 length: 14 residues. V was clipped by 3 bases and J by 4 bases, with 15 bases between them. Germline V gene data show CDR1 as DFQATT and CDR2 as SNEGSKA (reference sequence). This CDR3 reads CSASLGTGGTEAFF. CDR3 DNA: TGCAGTGCTAGTCTTGGTACGGGAGGCACTGAAGCTTTCTTT.

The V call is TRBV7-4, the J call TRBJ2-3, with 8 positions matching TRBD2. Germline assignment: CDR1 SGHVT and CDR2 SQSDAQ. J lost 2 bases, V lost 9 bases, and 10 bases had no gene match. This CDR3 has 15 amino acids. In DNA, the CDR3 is TGTGCCAGACCTTACCCTAGCGGGCCCACAGATACGCAGTATTTT. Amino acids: CARPYPSGPTDTQYF.

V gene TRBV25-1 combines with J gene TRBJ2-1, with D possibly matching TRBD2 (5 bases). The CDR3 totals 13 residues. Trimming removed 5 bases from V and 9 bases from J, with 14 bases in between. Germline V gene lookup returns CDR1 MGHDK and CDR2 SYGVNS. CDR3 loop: CASSILRGAEQFF. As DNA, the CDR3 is TGTGCCAGCAGTATCCTCCGGGGAGCTGAGCAGTTCTTC. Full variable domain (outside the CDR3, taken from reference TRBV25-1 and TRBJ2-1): EADIYQTPRYLVIGTGKKITLECSQTMGHDKMYWYQQDPGMELHLIHYSYGVNSTEKGDLSSESTVSRIRTEHFPLTLESARPSHTSQYLCASSILRGAEQFFGPGTRLTVL.

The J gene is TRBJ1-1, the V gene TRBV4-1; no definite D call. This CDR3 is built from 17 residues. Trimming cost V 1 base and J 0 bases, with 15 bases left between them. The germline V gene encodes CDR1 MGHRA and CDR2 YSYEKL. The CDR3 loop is CASSQGQRFRMNTEAFF. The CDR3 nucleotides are TGCGCCAGCAGCCAAGGGCAGCGGTTTCGCATGAACACTGAAGCTTTCTTT.

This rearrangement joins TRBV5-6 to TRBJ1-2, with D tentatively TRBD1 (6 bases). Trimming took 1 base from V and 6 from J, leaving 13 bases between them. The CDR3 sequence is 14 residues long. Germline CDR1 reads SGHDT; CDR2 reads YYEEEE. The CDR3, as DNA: TGTGCCAGCAGCTTGAACAGGGTTACTCATGGCTACACCTTC. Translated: CASSLNRVTHGYTF.

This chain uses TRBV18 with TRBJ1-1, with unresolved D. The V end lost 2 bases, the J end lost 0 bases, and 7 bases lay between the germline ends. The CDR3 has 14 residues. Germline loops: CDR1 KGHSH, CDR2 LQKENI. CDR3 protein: CASSPWALNTEAFF. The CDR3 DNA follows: TGTGCCAGCTCACCATGGGCCCTGAACACTGAAGCTTTCTTT.

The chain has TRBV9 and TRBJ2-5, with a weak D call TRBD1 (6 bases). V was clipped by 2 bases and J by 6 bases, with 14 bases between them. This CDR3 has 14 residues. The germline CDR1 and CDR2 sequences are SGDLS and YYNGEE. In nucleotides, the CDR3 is TGTGCCAGCAGCGTCAGTCAGGGGATGCAGACCCAGTACTTC. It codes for CASSVSQGMQTQYF.

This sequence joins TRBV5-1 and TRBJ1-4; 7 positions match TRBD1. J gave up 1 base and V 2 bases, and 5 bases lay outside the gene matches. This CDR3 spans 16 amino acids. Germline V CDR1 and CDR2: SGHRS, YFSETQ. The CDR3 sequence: CASSFQAGGTNEKLFF. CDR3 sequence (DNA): TGCGCCAGCAGCTTTCAGGCAGGGGGAACTAATGAAAAACTGTTTTTT.

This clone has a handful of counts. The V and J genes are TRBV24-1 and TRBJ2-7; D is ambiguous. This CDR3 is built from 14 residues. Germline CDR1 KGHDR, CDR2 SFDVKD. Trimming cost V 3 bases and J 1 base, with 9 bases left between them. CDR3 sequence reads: CATSDENPSYEQYF. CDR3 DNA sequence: TGTGCCACCAGTGATGAGAACCCTTCCTACGAGCAGTACTTC.

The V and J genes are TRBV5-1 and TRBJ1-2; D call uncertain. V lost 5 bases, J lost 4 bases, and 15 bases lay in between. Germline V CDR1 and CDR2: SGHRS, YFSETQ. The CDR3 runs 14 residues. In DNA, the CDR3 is TGCGCCAGCAGGGTTACCGGGTCCATCTATGGCTACACCTTC. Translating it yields CASRVTGSIYGYTF.

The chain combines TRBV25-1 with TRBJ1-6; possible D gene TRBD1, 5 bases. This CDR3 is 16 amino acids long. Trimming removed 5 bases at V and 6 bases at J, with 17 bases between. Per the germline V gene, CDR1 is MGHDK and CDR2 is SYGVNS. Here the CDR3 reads CASSLSGGGSNSPLHF. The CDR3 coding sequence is TGTGCCAGCAGTTTGTCAGGTGGGGGGTCTAATTCACCCCTCCACTTT.

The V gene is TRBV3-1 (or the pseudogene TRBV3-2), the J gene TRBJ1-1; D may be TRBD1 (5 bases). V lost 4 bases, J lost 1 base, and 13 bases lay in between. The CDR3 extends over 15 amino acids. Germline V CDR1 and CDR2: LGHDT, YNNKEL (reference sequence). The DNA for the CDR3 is TGTGCCAGCAGCCCGACAGTCTCTCCGAACACTGAAGCTTTCTTT. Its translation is CASSPTVSPNTEAFF.

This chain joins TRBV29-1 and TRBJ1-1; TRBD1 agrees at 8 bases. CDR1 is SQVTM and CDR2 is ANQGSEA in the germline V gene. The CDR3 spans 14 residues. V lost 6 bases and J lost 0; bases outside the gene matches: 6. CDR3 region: CSVMDRAMNTEAFF. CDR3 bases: TGCAGCGTGATGGACAGGGCTATGAACACTGAAGCTTTCTTT.

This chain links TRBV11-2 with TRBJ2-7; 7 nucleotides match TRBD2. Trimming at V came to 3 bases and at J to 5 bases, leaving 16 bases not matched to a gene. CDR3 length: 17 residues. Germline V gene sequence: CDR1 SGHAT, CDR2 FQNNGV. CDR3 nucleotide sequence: TGTGCCAGCAGCTTTACCTTGGGCGGGAGTCTTGGGAACGAGCAGTACTTC. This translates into CASSFTLGGSLGNEQYF.

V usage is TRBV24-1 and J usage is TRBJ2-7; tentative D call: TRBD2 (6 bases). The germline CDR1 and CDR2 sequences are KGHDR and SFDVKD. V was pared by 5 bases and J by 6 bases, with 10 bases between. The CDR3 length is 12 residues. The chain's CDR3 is CATSAGVSEQYF. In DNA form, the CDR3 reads TGTGCCACCAGTGCGGGAGTGAGCGAGCAGTACTTC.

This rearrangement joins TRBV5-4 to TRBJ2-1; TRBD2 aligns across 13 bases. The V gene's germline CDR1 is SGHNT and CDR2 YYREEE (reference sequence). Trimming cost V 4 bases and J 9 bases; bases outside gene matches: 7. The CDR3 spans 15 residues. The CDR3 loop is CASSPGTSGKGEQFF. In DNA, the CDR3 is TGTGCCAGCAGCCCGGGGACTAGCGGGAAGGGTGAGCAGTTCTTC.

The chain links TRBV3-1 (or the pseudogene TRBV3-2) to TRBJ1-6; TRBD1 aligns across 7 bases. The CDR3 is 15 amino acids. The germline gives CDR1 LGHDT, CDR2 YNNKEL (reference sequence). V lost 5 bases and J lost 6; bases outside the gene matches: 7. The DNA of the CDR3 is TGTGCCAGCAGCATAGGGGACAGCCTTAATTCACCCCTCCACTTT. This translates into CASSIGDSLNSPLHF.

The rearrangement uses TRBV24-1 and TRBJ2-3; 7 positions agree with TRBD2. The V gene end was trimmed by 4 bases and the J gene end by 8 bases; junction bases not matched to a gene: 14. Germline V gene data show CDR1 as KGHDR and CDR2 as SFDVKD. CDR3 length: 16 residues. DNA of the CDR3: TGTGCCACCAGTGACCAAGCGGGACCCTCGTTGGGTACGCAGTATTTT. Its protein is CATSDQAGPSLGTQYF.

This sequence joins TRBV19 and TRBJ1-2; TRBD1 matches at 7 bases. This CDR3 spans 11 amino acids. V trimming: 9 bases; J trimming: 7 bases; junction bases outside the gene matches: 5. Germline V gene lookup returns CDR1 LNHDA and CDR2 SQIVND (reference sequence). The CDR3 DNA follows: TGTGCCAGCCGACAGGGAGCTGGCTACACCTTC. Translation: CASRQGAGYTF.

This chain's CDR3 is CASSPMDSPSYGYTF. The CDR3 DNA is TGTGCCAGCTCACCTATGGACAGCCCTTCCTATGGCTACACCTTC. The chain couples TRBV18 to TRBJ1-2, with D tentatively TRBD1 (6 bases). The CDR3 runs 15 residues. Germline V CDR1 and CDR2: KGHSH, LQKENI. The ends were cut back, 3 bases at V and 4 bases at J, with 15 bases in the middle.

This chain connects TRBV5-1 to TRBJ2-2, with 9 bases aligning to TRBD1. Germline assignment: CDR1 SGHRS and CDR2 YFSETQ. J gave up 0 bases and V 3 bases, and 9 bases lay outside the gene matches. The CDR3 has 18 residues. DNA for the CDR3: TGCGCCAGCAGCTATAGACCCGGGACAGGGACGAACACCGGGGAGCTGTTTTTT. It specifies CASSYRPGTGTNTGELFF.

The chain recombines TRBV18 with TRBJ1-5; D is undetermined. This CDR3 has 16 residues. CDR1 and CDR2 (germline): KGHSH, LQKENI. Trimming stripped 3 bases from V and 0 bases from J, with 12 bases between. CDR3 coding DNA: TGTGCCAGCTCACCGGCGGGTAAGATTAGCAATCAGCCCCAGCATTTT. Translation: CASSPAGKISNQPQHF.

This CDR3 reads CATSRDRSRIMNTEAFF. DNA of the CDR3: TGTGCCACCAGCAGAGACAGGTCCCGGATCATGAACACTGAAGCTTTCTTT. The gene calls are TRBV15 and TRBJ1-1; no clear D gene. Germline loops: CDR1 LNHNV, CDR2 YYDKDF (reference sequence). V lost 0 bases to trimming and J lost 0 bases, with 14 bases between them. The CDR3 is 17 amino acids.

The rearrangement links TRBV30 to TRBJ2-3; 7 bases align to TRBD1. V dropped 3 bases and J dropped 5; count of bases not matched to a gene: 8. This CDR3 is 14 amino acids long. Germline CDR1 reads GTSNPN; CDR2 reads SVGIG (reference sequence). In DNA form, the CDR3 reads TGTGCCTGGAGCATGGTAGGGGGCATAGATACGCAGTATTTT. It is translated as CAWSMVGGIDTQYF. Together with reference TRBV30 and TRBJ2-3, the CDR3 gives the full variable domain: SQTIHQWPATLVQPVGSPLSLECTVEGTSNPNLYWYRQAAGRGLQLLFYSVGIGQISSEVPQNLSASRPQDRQFILSSKKLLLSDSGFYLCAWSMVGGIDTQYFGPGTRLTVL.

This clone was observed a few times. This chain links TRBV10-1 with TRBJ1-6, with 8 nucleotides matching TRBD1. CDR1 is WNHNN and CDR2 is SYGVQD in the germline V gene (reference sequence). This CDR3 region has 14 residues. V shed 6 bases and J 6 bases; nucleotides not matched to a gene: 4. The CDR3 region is CASSPGQGNSPLHF. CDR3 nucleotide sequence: TGCGCCAGCAGCCCCGGACAGGGTAATTCACCCCTCCACTTT.

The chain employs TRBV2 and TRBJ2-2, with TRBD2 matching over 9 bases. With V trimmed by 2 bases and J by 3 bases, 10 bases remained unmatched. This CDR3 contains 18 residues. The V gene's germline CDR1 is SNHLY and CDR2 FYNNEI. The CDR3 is CASSETRGGGFDTGELFF. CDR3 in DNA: TGTGCCAGCAGTGAAACTCGCGGGGGGGGATTTGACACCGGGGAGCTGTTTTTT.